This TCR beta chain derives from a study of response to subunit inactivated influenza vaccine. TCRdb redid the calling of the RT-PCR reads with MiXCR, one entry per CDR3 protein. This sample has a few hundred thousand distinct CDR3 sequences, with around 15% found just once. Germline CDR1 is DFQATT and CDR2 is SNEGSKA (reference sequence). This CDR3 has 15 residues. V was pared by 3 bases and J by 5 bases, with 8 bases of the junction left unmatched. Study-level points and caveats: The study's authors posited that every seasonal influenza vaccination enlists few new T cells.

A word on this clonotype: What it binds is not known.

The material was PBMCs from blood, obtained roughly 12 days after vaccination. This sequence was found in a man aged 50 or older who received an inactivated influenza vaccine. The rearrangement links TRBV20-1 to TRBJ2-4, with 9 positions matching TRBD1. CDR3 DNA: TGCAGTGCTAGGGCGACACAGGGGGCTCAAAACATTCAGTACTTC. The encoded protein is CSARATQGAQNIQYF.